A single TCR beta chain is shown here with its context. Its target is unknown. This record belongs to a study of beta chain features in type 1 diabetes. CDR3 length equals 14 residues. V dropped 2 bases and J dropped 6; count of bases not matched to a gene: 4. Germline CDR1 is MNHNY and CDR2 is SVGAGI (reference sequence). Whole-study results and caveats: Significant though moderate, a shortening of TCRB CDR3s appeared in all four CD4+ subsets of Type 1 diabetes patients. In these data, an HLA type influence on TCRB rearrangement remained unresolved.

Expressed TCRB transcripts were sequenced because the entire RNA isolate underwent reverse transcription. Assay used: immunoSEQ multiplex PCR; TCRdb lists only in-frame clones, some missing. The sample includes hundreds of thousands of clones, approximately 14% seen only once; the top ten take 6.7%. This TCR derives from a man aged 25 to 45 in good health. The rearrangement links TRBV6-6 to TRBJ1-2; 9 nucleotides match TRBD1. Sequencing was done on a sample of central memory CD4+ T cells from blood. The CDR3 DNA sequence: TGTGCCAGCAGTTACCCGGGACAGGGAAATGGCTACACCTTC. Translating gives CASSYPGQGNGYTF.